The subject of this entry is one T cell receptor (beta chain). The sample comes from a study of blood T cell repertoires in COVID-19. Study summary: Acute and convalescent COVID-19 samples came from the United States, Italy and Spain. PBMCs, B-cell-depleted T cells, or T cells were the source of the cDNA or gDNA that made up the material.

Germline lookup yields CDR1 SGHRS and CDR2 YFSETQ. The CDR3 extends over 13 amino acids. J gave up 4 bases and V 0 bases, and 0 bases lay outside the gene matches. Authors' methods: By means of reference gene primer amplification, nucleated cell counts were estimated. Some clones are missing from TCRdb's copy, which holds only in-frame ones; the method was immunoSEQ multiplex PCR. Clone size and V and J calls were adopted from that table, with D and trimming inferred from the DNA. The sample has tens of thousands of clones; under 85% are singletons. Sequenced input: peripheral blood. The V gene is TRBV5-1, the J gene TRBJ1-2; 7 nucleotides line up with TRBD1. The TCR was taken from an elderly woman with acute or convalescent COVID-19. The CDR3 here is CASSLDRGYGYTF. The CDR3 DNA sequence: TGCGCCAGCAGCTTGGACAGGGGCTATGGCTACACCTTC.